Listed below are T cell receptor beta chains from one sample, sequenced in a study of shared clonotypes between healthy human individuals. Sequenced by immunoSEQ multiplex PCR; TCRdb stores in-frame clones only, minus some. The sample holds 1.5 million to 2.5 million clones; about 95% are singletons and the top ten take approximately 1.2%. The sequenced material came from naive CD8+ T cells sorted from blood. The receptors stem from a man between 18 and 35 years old in good health. Both conserved end residues are part of each CDR3. D genes are given only for firm matches. Clone size is not always given. Where it is, it says once, few, many or a class for expanded clones.

>TRBV18|TRBJ2-7|TRBD1|15|-
TGTGCCAGCTCACCACGGTATGACAGGGGGAACGAGCAGTACTTC
CASSPRYDRGNEQYF
>TRBV2|TRBJ2-1|-|11|-
TGTGCCGTACTACAGGGCGATGAGCAGTTCTTC
CAVLQGDEQFF
>TRBV5-1|TRBJ2-3|TRBD2|18|-
TGCGCCAGCACCCCGGCGGGACTAGCGGGGGGGCACACAGATACGCAGTATTTT
CASTPAGLAGGHTDTQYF
>TRBV5-1|TRBJ2-7|-|14|-
TGCGCCAGCAGCTTGAACAGGGAAGCCTACGAGCAGTACTTC
CASSLNREAYEQYF
>TRBV4-1|TRBJ2-5|-|14|-
TGCGCCAGCAACAGGGTAGGGGACCAAGAGACCCAGTACTTC
CASNRVGDQETQYF
>TRBV2|TRBJ1-1|-|14|once
TGTGCCAGCAGTGATAACGGGGGTTTAACTGAAGCTTTCTTT
CASSDNGGLTEAFF
>TRBV7-2|TRBJ2-7|TRBD1|15|-
TGTGCCAGCAGCAACCCCGGACAGGGTCGATACGAGCAGTACTTC
CASSNPGQGRYEQYF
>TRBV29-1|TRBJ2-1|-|14|-
TGCAGCGTTGAACGGCACCGGACCTACAATGAGCAGTTCTTC
CSVERHRTYNEQFF
>TRBV11-2|TRBJ2-3|-|14|-
TGTGCCAGCAGCTTACTTTACTCCACAGATACGCAGTATTTT
CASSLLYSTDTQYF
>TRBV5-1|TRBJ1-6|TRBD1|15|-
TGCGCCAGCAGCCTGACAGGGGAATATAATTCACCCCTCCACTTT
CASSLTGEYNSPLHF
>TRBV29-1|TRBJ2-1|TRBD1|12|-
TGCACCTCAGGGGGCTCCTACAATGAGCAGTTCTTC
CTSGGSYNEQFF
>TRBV7-8|TRBJ1-1|-|15|-
TGTGCCAGCATCCAGAGGGGGACTAAGAACACTGAAGCTTTCTTT
CASIQRGTKNTEAFF
>TRBV19|TRBJ2-7|TRBD1|14|-
TGTGCCACTAGTTACGGGACAGGTTCCTACGAGCAGTACTTC
CATSYGTGSYEQYF
>TRBV7-8|TRBJ2-5|TRBD1|16|-
TGTGCCAGCAGCGAACAGGGGACCTTGGCGTCAGAGACCCAGTACTTC
CASSEQGTLASETQYF
>TRBV6-4|TRBJ2-7|TRBD1|13|-
TGTGCCAGCACAAACGGGACAGACTACGAGCAGTACTTC
CASTNGTDYEQYF
>TRBV4-1|TRBJ2-7|-|12|-
TGCGCCAGCAGCCAGGCTTTAGGGGAGCAGTACTTC
CASSQALGEQYF
>TRBV13|TRBJ1-4|-|19|-
TGTGCCAGCAGCTTAGCGGAGGGGCAGCCAGTGGGCTATAATGAAAAACTGTTTTTT
CASSLAEGQPVGYNEKLFF
>TRBV10-1|TRBJ2-7|TRBD2|17|-
TGCGCCAGCAGTTCCGTGGGACTAGCGGGTACGGGAGACGAGCAGTACTTC
CASSSVGLAGTGDEQYF
>TRBV29-1|TRBJ2-7|TRBD1|14|once
TGCAGCGTGGAATTTTCAGGGGGCCTCTACGAGCAGTACTTC
CSVEFSGGLYEQYF
>TRBV7-8|TRBJ1-4|-|14|-
TGTGCCAGCAGTCCTAGGGTAGGGGTTGAAAAACTGTTTTTT
CASSPRVGVEKLFF
>TRBV5-1|TRBJ2-3|-|16|-
TGCGCCAGCAGCTTGGGGCAGGGACCTAGCACAGATACGCAGTATTTT
CASSLGQGPSTDTQYF
>TRBV7-8|TRBJ2-5|-|12|-
TGTGCCAGCAAAGCGGAACATGGGGCCCAGTACTTC
CASKAEHGAQYF
>TRBV11-2|TRBJ2-7|TRBD1|13|-
TGTGCCAGCAGCGTCGGGACAGTCTACGAGCAGTACTTC
CASSVGTVYEQYF
>TRBV9|TRBJ2-3|TRBD2|14|once
TGTGCCAGCCAGCGGGAGGGAGGTGCAGATACGCAGTATTTT
CASQREGGADTQYF
>TRBV11-1|TRBJ2-1|TRBD2|15|-
TGTGCCAGCAGCGATAGCGGGGGGGCCGATAATGAGCAGTTCTTC
CASSDSGGADNEQFF
>TRBV2|TRBJ2-5|-|14|-
TGTGCCAGCAATTTACAGACCGACCAAGAGACCCAGTACTTC
CASNLQTDQETQYF
>TRBV5-4|TRBJ2-7|-|12|-
TGTGCCAGCAGCCATGGAGAAGGGGAGCAGTACTTC
CASSHGEGEQYF
>TRBV6-5|TRBJ1-1|-|14|-
TGTGCCAGCAGTTGGGGGTCACTCGGCACTGAAGCTTTCTTT
CASSWGSLGTEAFF
>TRBV28|TRBJ2-1|-|15|once
TGTGCCAGCAGATTTCGGGGATCCTCCTACAATGAGCAGTTCTTC
CASRFRGSSYNEQFF
>TRBV7-8|TRBJ2-1|TRBD2|18|-
TGTGCCAGCAGCTTAGGGCTAGCGGGGGCCCTACCCTACAATGAGCAGTTCTTC
CASSLGLAGALPYNEQFF
>TRBV6-5|TRBJ1-4|-|15|-
TGTGCCAGCAGTCGCTGGGACGGCCCTAATGAAAAACTGTTTTTT
CASSRWDGPNEKLFF
>TRBV5-4|TRBJ2-7|-|15|-
TGTGCCAGCAGCTTGGCTAGCAGTGGAGCGTACGAGCAGTACTTC
CASSLASSGAYEQYF
>TRBV5-1|TRBJ1-3|-|11|once
TGCGCCAGCAGCTATGGAAACACCATATATTTT
CASSYGNTIYF
>TRBV5-6|TRBJ2-5|-|14|-
TGTGCCAGCAGCTTGGTCGAGTTTCCAGAGACCCAGTACTTC
CASSLVEFPETQYF
>TRBV5-4|TRBJ2-1|TRBD2|16|-
TGTGCCAGCAGCTTCGTGACTAGCGGGAGCTACAATGAGCAGTTCTTC
CASSFVTSGSYNEQFF
>TRBV9|TRBJ2-2|TRBD1|16|-
TGTGCCAGCAGCGTAGAGGGGGCTTCGAACACCGGGGAGCTGTTTTTT
CASSVEGASNTGELFF
>TRBV28|TRBJ2-3|-|12|-
TGTGCCAGCAGTTTATGGACAGATACGCAGTATTTT
CASSLWTDTQYF
>TRBV5-4|TRBJ1-1|-|15|-
TGTGCCAGCAGCAGGTACGGAGGACTGAACACTGAAGCTTTCTTT
CASSRYGGLNTEAFF
>TRBV7-9|TRBJ2-7|-|15|-
TGTGCCAGCAGCTTAATCGGCGGAGGCGGGGACGAGCAGTACTTC
CASSLIGGGGDEQYF
>TRBV5-8|TRBJ2-7|-|12|once
TGTGCCAGCAGCCTGGGGGGCGCCGAGCAGTACTTC
CASSLGGAEQYF
>TRBV15|TRBJ1-5|-|15|-
TGTGCCACCAGCGGAAACAATAATAGCAATCAGCCCCAGCATTTT
CATSGNNNSNQPQHF
>TRBV13|TRBJ2-3|TRBD1|16|-
TGTGCCAGCAGCCCCCAGGGACAGGATAGCACAGATACGCAGTATTTT
CASSPQGQDSTDTQYF
>TRBV4-1|TRBJ1-2|-|13|-
TGCGCCAGCAGCCAAGACCAGGGTATCAGCTACACCTTC
CASSQDQGISYTF
>TRBV7-6|TRBJ2-7|-|13|-
TGTGCCAGCAGCTTAGAAAGGACCTACGAGCAGTACTTC
CASSLERTYEQYF
>TRBV9|TRBJ2-1|-|17|once
TGTGCCAGCAGCGTAGGCCCCTCTAGCGCATCCTACAATGAGCAGTTCTTC
CASSVGPSSASYNEQFF
>TRBV5-5|TRBJ1-2|TRBD1|14|-
TGTGCCAGCAGTTCGCCGGGACAGATCTATGGCTACACCTTC
CASSSPGQIYGYTF
>TRBV27|TRBJ2-1|-|16|-
TGTGCCAGCAGTTTATCGCAGAGAATCTCCTACAATGAGCAGTTCTTC
CASSLSQRISYNEQFF
>TRBV7-9|TRBJ2-1|TRBD2|16|-
TGTGCCAGCAGCTTTTACGCTAGCGGGGCCTACAATGAGCAGTTCTTC
CASSFYASGAYNEQFF
>TRBV27|TRBJ2-2|-|14|-
TGTGCCAGCAGTTTATCGGGGTTTGCCGGGGAGCTGTTTTTT
CASSLSGFAGELFF
>TRBV27|TRBJ2-3|-|15|-
TGTGCCAGCAGCCCGGGGACATCATACACAGATACGCAGTATTTT
CASSPGTSYTDTQYF
>TRBV27|TRBJ2-7|-|13|-
TGTGCCAGCAGTTTATCCCGCGCTTACGAGCAGTACTTC
CASSLSRAYEQYF
>TRBV5-1|TRBJ2-7|TRBD1|16|-
TGCGCCAGCAGCTTGGGGGCTGGACAGGGGAGCCACGAGCAGTACTTC
CASSLGAGQGSHEQYF
>TRBV7-9|TRBJ1-6|-|16|-
TGTGCCAGCAGCTCCCCCCCCGCAGATAGACGCGGGCCCCTCCACTTT
CASSSPPADRRGPLHF
>TRBV14|TRBJ2-1|-|17|-
TGTGCCAGCAGCCAAGATCACCCAGTGGGAGCCTACAATGAGCAGTTCTTC
CASSQDHPVGAYNEQFF
>TRBV15|TRBJ1-2|TRBD1|14|-
TGTGCCACCAGCATCAAGACAGGGACCTATGGCTACACCTTC
CATSIKTGTYGYTF
>TRBV10-3|TRBJ2-7|TRBD1|14|-
TGTGCCATCAGTGAGTCTGGGGACAGTGGCGAGCAGTACTTC
CAISESGDSGEQYF
>TRBV27|TRBJ2-7|-|15|-
TGTGCCAGCAGTTTCTCGGCCCCTAGCTCCTACGAGCAGTACTTC
CASSFSAPSSYEQYF